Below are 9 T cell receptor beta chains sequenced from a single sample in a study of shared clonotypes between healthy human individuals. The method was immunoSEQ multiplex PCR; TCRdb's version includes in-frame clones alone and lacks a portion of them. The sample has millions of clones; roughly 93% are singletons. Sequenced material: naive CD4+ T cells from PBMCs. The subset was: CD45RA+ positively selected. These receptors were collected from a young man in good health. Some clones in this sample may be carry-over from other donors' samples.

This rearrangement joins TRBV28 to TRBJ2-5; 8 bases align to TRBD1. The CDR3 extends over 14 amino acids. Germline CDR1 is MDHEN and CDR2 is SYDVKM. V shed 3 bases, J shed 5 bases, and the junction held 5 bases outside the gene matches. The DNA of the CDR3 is TGTGCCAGCAGTTTCCCAGGGGGCTTGGAGACCCAGTACTTC. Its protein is CASSFPGGLETQYF.

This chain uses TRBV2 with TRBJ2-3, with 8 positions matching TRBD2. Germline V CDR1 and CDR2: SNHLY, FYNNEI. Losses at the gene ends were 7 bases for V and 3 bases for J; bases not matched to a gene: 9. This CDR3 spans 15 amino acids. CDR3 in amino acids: CASNNPREVTDTQYF. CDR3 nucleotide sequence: TGTGCCAGCAACAATCCGCGGGAGGTGACAGATACGCAGTATTTT.

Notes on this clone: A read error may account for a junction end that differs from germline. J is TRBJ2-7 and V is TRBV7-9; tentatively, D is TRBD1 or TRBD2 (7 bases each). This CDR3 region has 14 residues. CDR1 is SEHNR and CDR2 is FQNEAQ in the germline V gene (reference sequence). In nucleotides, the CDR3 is TGTGCCAGCAGCTTGGGAGGGGGCTCCGACGAGCAGTACTTC. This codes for CASSLGGGSDEQYF. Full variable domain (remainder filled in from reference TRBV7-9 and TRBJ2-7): DTGVSQNPRHKITKRGQNVTFRCDPISEHNRLYWYRQTLGQGPEFLTYFQNEAQLEKSRLLSDRFSAERPKGSFSTLEIQRTEQGDSAMYLCASSLGGGSDEQYFGPGTRLTVT.

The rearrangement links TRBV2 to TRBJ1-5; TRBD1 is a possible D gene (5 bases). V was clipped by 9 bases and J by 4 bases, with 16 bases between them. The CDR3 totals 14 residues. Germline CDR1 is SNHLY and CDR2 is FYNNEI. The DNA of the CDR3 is TGTGCCAGTAACTACGGGGGGGTTAATCAGCCCCAGCATTTT. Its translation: CASNYGGVNQPQHF.

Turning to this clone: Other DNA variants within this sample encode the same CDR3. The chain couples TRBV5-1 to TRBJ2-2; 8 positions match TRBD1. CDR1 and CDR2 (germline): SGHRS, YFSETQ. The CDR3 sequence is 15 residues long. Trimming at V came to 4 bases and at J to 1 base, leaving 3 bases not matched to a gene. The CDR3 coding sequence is TGCGCCAGCAGCCTAGACAGGGGGAACACCGGGGAGCTGTTTTTT. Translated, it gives CASSLDRGNTGELFF.

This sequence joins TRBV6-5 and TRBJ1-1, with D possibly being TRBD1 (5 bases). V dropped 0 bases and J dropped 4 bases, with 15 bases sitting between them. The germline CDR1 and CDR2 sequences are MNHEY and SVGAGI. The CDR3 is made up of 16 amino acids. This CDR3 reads CASSYSGRPQGTEAFF. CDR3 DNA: TGTGCCAGCAGTTACTCGGGTCGACCCCAGGGCACTGAAGCTTTCTTT.

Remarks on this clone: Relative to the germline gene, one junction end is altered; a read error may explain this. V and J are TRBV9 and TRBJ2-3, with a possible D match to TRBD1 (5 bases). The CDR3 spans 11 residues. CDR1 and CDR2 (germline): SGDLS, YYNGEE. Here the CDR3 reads CASRGTRGAAF. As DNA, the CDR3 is TGTGCCAGCCGCGGTACCCGTGGGGCAGCCTTT.

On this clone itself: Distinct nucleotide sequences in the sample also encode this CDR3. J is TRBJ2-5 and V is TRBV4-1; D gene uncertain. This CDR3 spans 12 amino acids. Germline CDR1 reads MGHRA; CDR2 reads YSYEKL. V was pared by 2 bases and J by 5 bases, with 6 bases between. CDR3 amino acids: CASSQLGETQYF. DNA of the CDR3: TGCGCCAGCAGCCAATTGGGTGAGACCCAGTACTTC.

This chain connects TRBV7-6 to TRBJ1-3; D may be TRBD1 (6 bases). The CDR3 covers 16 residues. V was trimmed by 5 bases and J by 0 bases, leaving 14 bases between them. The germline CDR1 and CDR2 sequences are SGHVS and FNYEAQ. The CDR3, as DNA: TGTGCCAGCAGCCCTTACAGGGCTAGCTCTGGAAACACCATATATTTT. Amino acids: CASSPYRASSGNTIYF. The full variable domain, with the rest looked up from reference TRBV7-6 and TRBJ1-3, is GAGVSQSPRYKVTKRGQDVALRCDPISGHVSLYWYRQALGQGPEFLTYFNYEAQQDKSGLPNDRFSAERPEGSISTLTIQRTEQRDSAMYRCASSPYRASSGNTIYFGEGSWLTVV.